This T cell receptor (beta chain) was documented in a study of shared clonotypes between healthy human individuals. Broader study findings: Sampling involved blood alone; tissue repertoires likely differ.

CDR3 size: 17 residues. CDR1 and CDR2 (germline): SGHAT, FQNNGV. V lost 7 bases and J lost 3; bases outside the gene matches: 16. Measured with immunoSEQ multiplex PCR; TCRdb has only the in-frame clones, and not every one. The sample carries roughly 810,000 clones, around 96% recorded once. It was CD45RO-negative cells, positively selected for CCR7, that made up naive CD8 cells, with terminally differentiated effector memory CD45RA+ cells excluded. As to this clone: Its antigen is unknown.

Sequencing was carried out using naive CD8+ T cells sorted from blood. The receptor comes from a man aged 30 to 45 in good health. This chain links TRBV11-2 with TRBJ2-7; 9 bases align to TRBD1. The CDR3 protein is CASTSPGQGVVFYEQYF. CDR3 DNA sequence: TGTGCCAGCACCTCGCCGGGACAGGGCGTCGTCTTCTACGAGCAGTACTTC.